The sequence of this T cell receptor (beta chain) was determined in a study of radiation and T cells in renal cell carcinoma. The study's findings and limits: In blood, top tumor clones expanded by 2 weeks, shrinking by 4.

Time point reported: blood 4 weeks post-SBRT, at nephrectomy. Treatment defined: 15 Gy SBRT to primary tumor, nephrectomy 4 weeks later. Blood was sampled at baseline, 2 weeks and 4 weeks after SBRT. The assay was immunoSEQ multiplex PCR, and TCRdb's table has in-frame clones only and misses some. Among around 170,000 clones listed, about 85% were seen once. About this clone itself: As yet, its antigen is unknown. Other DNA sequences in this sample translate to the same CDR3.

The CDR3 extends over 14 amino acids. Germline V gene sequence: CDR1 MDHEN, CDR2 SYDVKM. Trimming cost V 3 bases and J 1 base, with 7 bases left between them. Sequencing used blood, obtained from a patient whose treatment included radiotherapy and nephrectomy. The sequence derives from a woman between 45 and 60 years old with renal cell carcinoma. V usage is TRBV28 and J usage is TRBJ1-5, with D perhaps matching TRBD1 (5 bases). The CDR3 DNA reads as TGTGCCAGCAGTTTGGGGGGAAGCAATCAGCCCCAGCATTTT. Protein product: CASSLGGSNQPQHF.